This T cell receptor (beta chain) is drawn from a study of CD8+ T cells in alopecia areata. Findings of the study overall: While tofacitinib was given, many expanded lesional clones persisted in scalp and blood.

The germline V gene has CDR1 MNHEY and CDR2 SVGAGI. This CDR3 is 15 amino acids long. V lost 7 bases and J lost 0; bases outside the gene matches: 6. Concerning this clone: Its antigen is not identified.

Once RNA had been extracted, it was reverse transcribed into cDNA to act as the sequencing template. TCRdb's table, derived via immunoSEQ multiplex PCR, lists solely in-frame clones and lacks some. Counted here are 150,000 to 200,000 clones, roughly 60% occurring once; the ten biggest clones make up 4.5% to 6%. The sample's treatment: oral pan-JAK inhibitor, 5-10 mg twice daily. Alopecia areata patients had lesional scalp punch biopsies and peripheral blood taken from them. PBMCs yielded sorted CD4+ and CD8+ T cells. This chain uses TRBV6-5 with TRBJ2-5, with 9 bases matching TRBD2. This clonotype was sampled from a human donor with alopecia areata. Specimen: CD4+ T cells sorted from blood, collected at week 24, from a patient treated with tofacitinib. The CDR3 nucleotides are TGTGCCAGCATCCGGTCTAGCGGGGACCAAGAGACCCAGTACTTC. Translating it yields CASIRSSGDQETQYF.